This T cell receptor beta chain derives from a study of Ad26.COV2.S vaccination and SARS-CoV-2 variants. This CDR3 has 19 residues. Germline CDR1 SGHTA, CDR2 FQGNSA. Trimming at V came to 5 bases and at J to 4 bases, leaving 18 bases not matched to a gene. Clones were sequenced by immunoSEQ multiplex PCR, and TCRdb holds only the in-frame ones, with some missing. Of some 450,000 clones listed, about 90% are singletons. Specified treatment: about 20 received Ad26.COV2.S at low or high dose, single or two shots; a few received placebo; per-sample allocation not given. Following the first vaccine or placebo injection, samples were taken on day 63. An adult donor aged 18-55 years was enrolled in Boston.

The sample was peripheral blood, taken in a trial of Ad26.COV2.S vaccine versus placebo. This receptor was obtained from a person between 18 and 59 years old who received the Ad26.COV2.S COVID-19 vaccine or a placebo. The chain couples TRBV7-2 to TRBJ2-1; TRBD1 agrees at 9 bases. In DNA form, the CDR3 reads TGTGCCAGCAGCCCCAACCGGGGGGTGGGGGACAGGGTTTACAATGAGCAGTTCTTC. Its translation: CASSPNRGVGDRVYNEQFF.